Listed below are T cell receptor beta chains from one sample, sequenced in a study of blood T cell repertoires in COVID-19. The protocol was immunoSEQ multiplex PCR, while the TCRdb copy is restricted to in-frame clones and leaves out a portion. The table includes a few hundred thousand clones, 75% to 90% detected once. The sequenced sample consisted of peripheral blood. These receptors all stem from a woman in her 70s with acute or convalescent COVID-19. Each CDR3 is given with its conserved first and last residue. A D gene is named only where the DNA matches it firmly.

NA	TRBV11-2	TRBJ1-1	CASSSTAANTEAFF	TGTGCCAGCAGCTCGACAGCAGCTAACACTGAAGCTTTCTTT
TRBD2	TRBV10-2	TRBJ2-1	CASRKLAGGYDEQFF	TGCGCCAGCAGGAAACTAGCGGGGGGATACGATGAGCAGTTCTTC
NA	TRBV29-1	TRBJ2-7	CSVEGQFYEQYF	TGCAGCGTTGAGGGGCAGTTCTACGAGCAGTACTTC
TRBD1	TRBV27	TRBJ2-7	CASSLSPGGPYEQYF	TGTGCCAGCAGTTTATCTCCAGGGGGCCCCTACGAGCAGTACTTC
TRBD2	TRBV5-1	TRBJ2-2	CASSGSGGLAGELFF	TGCGCCAGCAGCGGTAGCGGGGGGCTGGCCGGGGAGCTGTTTTTT
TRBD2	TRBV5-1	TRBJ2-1	CASSLGSGGANEQFF	TGCGCCAGCAGCTTGGGTAGCGGGGGGGCCAATGAGCAGTTCTTC
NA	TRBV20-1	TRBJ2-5	CSASAASRSLETQYF	TGCAGTGCTAGTGCCGCGAGCCGGAGCTTGGAGACCCAGTACTTC
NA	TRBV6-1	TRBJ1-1	CASSEDRERAFF	TGTGCCAGCAGTGAAGACAGGGAACGTGCTTTCTTT
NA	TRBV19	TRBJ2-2	CASSILGTANTGELFF	TGTGCCAGTAGTATACTGGGGACTGCGAACACCGGGGAGCTGTTTTTT
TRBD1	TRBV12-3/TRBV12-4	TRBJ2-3	CASTYRGSDTQYF	TGTGCCAGCACATACAGGGGGTCAGATACGCAGTATTTT